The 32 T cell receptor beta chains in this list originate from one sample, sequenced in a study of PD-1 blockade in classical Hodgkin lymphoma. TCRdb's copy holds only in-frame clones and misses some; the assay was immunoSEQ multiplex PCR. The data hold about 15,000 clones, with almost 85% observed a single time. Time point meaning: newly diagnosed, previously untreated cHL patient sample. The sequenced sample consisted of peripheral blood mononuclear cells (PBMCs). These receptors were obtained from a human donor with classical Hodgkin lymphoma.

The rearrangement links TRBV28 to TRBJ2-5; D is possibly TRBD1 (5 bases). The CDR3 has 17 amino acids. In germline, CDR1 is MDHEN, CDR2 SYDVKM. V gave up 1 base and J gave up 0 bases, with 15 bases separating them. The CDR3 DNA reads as TGTGCCAGCAGTTTATCCTTCGACAGCTTGTACCAAGAGACCCAGTACTTC. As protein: CASSLSFDSLYQETQYF.

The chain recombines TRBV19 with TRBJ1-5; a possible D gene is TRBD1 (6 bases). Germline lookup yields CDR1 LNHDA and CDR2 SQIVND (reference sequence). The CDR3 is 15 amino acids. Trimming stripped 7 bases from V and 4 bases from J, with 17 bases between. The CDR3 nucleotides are TGTGCCAGTACTGGGGGGGGCGTAGGGAATCAGCCCCAGCATTTT. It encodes CASTGGGVGNQPQHF.

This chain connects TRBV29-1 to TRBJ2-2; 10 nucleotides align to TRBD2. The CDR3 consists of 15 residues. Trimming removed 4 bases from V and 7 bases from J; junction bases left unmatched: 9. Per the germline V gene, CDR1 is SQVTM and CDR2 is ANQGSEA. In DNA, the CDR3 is TGCAGCGTTGGTGGGCTAGCGGGAGTGGACGGGGAGCTGTTTTTT. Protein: CSVGGLAGVDGELFF.

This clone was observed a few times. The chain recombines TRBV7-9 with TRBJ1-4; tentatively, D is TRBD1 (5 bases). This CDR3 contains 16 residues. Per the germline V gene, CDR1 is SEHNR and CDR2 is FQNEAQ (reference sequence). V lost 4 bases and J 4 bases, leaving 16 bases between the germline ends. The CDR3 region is CASSSTWDLYNEKLFF. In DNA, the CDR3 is TGTGCCAGCAGCTCAACCTGGGACCTTTATAATGAAAAACTGTTTTTT.

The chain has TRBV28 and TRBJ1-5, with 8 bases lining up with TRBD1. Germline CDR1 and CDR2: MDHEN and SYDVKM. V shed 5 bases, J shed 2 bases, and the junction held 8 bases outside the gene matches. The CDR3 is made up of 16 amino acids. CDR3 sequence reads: CASSPEQGEGNQPQHF. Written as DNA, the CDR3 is TGTGCCAGCAGTCCAGAACAGGGGGAGGGCAATCAGCCCCAGCATTTT.

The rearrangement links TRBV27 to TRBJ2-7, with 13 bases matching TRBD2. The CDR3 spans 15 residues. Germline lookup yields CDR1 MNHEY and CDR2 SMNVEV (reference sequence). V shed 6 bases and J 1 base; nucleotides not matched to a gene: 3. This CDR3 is CASRKLAGGSYEQYF. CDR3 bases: TGTGCCAGCAGAAAACTAGCGGGAGGGTCCTACGAGCAGTACTTC.

CDR3 bases: TGCGCCAGCAGTGTGACAGGGTCCTATATCGCCTACGAGCAGTACTTC. This encodes CASSVTGSYIAYEQYF. The chain carries TRBV10-2 and TRBJ2-7, with 7 bases matching TRBD1. The CDR3 is made up of 16 amino acids. V lost 4 bases and J lost 2; bases outside the gene matches: 11. CDR1 and CDR2 (germline): WSHSY, SAAADI.

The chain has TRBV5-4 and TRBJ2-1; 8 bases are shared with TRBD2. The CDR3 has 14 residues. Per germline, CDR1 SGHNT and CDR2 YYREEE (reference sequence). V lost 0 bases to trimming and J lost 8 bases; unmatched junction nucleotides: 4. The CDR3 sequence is CASSLVGLADEQFF. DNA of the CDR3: TGTGCCAGCAGCTTGGTAGGACTAGCCGATGAGCAGTTCTTC.

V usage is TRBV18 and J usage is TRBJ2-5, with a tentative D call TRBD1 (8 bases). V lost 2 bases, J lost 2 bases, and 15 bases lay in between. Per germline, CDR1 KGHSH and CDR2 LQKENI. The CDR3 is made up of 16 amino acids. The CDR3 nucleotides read TGTGCCAGCTCACCATCACAGGGGGGGGCACAAGAGACCCAGTACTTC. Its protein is CASSPSQGGAQETQYF.

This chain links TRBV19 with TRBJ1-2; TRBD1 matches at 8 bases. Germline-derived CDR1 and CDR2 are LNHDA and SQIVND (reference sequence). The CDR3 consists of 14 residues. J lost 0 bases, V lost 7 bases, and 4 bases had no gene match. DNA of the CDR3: TGTGCCAGTACCGGGACAGGAGCTAACTATGGCTACACCTTC. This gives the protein CASTGTGANYGYTF. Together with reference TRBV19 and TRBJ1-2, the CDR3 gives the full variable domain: DGGITQSPKYLFRKEGQNVTLSCEQNLNHDAMYWYRQDPGQGLRLIYYSQIVNDFQKGDIAEGYSVSREKKESFPLTVTSAQKNPTAFYLCASTGTGANYGYTFGSGTRLTVV.

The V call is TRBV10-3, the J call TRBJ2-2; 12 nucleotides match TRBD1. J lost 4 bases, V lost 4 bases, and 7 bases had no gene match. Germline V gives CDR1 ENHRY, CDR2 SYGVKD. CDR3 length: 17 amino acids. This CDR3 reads CAISGGQGAPGTGELFF. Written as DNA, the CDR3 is TGTGCCATCAGTGGGGGACAGGGGGCCCCCGGCACCGGGGAGCTGTTTTTT.

The CDR3 DNA reads as TGTGCCAGCAGTTGGACTAGCGGGAGGGCCAGCAATGAGCAGTTCTTC. This sequence encodes CASSWTSGRASNEQFF. This chain links TRBV2 with TRBJ2-1; 15 bases map to TRBD2. The germline gives CDR1 SNHLY, CDR2 FYNNEI. V was pared by 5 bases and J by 6 bases, with 5 bases of the junction left unmatched. CDR3 length: 16 amino acids.

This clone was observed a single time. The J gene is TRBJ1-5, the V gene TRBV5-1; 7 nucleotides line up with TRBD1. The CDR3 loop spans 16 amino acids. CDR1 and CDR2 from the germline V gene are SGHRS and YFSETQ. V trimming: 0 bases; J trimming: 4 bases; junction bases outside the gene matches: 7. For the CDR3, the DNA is TGCGCCAGCAGCTTGGATGGGGACAGTCGGAATCAGCCCCAGCATTTT. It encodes CASSLDGDSRNQPQHF. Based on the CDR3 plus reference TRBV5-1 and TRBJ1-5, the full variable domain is KAGVTQTPRYLIKTRGQQVTLSCSPISGHRSVSWYQQTPGQGLQFLFEYFSETQRNKGNFPGRFSGRQFSNSRSEMNVSTLELGDSALYLCASSLDGDSRNQPQHFGDGTRLSIL.

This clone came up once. The CDR3 loop is CASSLGTLMNTEAFF. In nucleotides, the CDR3 is TGTGCCAGCAGCTTGGGGACCTTAATGAACACTGAAGCTTTCTTT. The chain combines TRBV5-6 with TRBJ1-1, with D unclear. Germline loops: CDR1 SGHDT, CDR2 YYEEEE. V shed 0 bases and J shed 0 bases, with 9 bases lying between them. The CDR3 is 15 amino acids.

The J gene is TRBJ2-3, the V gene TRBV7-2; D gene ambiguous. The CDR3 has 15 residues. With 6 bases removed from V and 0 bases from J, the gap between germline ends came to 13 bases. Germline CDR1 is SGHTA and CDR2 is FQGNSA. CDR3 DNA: TGTGCCAGCAGGCTTACCCTGGGAAGCACAGATACGCAGTATTTT. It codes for CASRLTLGSTDTQYF.

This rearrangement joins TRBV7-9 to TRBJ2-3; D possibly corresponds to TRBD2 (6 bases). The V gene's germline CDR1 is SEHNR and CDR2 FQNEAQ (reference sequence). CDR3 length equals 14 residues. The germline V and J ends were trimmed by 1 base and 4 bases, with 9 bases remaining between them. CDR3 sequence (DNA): TGTGCCAGCAGCTTAGGGGGGGACCCAGATACGCAGTATTTT. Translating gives CASSLGGDPDTQYF. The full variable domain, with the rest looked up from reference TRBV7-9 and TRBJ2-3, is DTGVSQNPRHKITKRGQNVTFRCDPISEHNRLYWYRQTLGQGPEFLTYFQNEAQLEKSRLLSDRFSAERPKGSFSTLEIQRTEQGDSAMYLCASSLGGDPDTQYFGPGTRLTVL.

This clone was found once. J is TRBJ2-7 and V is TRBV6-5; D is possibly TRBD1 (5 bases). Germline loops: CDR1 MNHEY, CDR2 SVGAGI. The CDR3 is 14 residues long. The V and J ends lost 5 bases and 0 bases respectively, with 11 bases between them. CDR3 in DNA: TGTGCCAGCAGTCTTGGAGACAGCTCCTACGAGCAGTACTTC. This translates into CASSLGDSSYEQYF.

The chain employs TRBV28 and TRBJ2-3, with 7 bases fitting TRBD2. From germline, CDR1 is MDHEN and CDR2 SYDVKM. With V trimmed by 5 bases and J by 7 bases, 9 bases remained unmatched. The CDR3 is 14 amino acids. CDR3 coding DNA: TGTGCCAGCAGTCCCGGGGGGAGGGCGAATACGCAGTATTTT. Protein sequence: CASSPGGRANTQYF.

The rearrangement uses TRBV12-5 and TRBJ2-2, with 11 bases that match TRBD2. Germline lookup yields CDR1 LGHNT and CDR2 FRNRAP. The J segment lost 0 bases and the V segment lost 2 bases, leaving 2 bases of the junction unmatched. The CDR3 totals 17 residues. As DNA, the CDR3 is TGTGCTAGTGGTTTGTTGACTAGCGGGGCGAACACCGGGGAGCTGTTTTTT. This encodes CASGLLTSGANTGELFF.

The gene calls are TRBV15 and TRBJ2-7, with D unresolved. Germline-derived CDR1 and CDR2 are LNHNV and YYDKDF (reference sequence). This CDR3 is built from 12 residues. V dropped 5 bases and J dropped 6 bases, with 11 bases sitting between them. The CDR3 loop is CATSPFGAEQYF. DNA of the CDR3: TGTGCCACCAGCCCATTCGGAGCCGAGCAGTACTTC.

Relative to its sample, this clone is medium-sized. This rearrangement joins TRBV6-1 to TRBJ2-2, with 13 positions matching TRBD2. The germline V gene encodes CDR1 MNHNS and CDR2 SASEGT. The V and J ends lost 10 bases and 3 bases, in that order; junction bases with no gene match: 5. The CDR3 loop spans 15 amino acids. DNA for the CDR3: TGTGCCACCAAAGGACTAGCGGGAGACACCGGGGAGCTGTTTTTT. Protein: CATKGLAGDTGELFF.

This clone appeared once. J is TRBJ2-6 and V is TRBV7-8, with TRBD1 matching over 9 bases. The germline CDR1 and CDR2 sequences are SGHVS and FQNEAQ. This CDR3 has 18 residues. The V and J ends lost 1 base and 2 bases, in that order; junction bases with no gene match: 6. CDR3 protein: CASSLGNRGLAGANVLTF. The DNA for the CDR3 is TGTGCCAGCAGCTTAGGGAACAGGGGGCTGGCTGGGGCCAACGTCCTGACTTTC. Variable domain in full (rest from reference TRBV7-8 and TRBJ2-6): GAGVSQSPRYKVAKRGQDVALRCDPISGHVSLFWYQQALGQGPEFLTYFQNEAQLDKSGLPSDRFFAERPEGSVSTLKIQRTQQEDSAVYLCASSLGNRGLAGANVLTFGAGSRLTVL.

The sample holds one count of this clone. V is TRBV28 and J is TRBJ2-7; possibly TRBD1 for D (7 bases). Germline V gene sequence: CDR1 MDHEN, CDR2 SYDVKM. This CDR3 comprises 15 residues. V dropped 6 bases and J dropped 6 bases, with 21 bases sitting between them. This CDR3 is CASSQQGTFPFEQYF. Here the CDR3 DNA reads TGTGCCAGCAGCCAACAGGGGACTTTCCCCTTCGAGCAGTACTTC.

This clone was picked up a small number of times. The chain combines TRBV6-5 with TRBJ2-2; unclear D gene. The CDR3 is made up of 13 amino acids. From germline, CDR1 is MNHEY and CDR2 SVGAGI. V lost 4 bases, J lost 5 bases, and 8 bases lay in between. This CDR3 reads CASSFGRTGELFF. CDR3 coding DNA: TGTGCCAGCAGTTTTGGCCGTACCGGGGAGCTGTTTTTT.

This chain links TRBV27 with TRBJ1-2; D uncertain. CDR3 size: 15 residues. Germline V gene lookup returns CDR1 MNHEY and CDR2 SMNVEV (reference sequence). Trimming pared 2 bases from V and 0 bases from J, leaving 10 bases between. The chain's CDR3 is CASSLVPGANYGYTF. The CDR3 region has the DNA TGTGCCAGCAGTTTAGTCCCAGGAGCTAACTATGGCTACACCTTC.

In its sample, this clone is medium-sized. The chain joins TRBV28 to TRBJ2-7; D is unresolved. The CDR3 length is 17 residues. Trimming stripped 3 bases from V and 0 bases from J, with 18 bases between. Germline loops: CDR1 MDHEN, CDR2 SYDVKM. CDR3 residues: CASSLPDLGGLSYEQYF. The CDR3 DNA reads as TGTGCCAGCAGTTTGCCCGACTTAGGTGGTCTCTCCTACGAGCAGTACTTC.

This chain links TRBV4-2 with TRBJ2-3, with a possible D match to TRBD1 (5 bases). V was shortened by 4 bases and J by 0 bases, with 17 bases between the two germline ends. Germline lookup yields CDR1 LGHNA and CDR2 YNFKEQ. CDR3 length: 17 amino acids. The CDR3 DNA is TGTGCCAGCAGCCGGCCCCAGACAGATTCTAGCACAGATACGCAGTATTTT. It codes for CASSRPQTDSSTDTQYF.

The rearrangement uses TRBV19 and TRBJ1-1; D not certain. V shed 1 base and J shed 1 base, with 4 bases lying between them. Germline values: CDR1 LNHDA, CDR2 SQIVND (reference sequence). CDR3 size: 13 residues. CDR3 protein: CASSIVWNTEAFF. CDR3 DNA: TGTGCCAGTAGTATAGTGTGGAACACTGAAGCTTTCTTT.

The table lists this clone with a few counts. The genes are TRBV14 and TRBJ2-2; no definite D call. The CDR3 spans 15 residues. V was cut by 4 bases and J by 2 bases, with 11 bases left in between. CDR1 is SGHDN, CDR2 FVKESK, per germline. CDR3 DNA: TGTGCCAGCAGCCCCCTAAACTTTAACACCGGGGAGCTGTTTTTT. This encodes CASSPLNFNTGELFF.

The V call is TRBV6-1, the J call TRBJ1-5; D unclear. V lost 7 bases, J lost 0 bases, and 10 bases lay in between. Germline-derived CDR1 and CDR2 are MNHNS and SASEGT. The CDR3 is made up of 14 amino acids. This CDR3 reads CASNAWGSNQPQHF. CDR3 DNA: TGTGCCAGCAACGCGTGGGGTAGCAATCAGCCCCAGCATTTT.

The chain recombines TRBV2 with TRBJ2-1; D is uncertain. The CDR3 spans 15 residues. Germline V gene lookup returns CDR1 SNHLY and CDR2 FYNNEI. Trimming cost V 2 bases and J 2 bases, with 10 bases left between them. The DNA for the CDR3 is TGTGCCAGCAGTGAAACCCTGATCCCCTACAATGAGCAGTTCTTC. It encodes CASSETLIPYNEQFF.

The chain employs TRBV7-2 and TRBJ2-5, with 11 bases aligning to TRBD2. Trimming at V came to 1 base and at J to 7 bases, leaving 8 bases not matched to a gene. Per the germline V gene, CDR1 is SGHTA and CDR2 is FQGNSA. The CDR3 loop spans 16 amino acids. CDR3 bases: TGTGCCAGCAGCTTAGTTAGCGGGAGGGCTCAGGGGACCCAGTACTTC. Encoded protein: CASSLVSGRAQGTQYF. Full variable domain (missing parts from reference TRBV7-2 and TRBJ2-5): GAGVSQSPSNKVTEKGKDVELRCDPISGHTALYWYRQSLGQGLEFLIYFQGNSAPDKSGLPSDRFSAERTGGSVSTLTIQRTQQEDSAVYLCASSLVSGRAQGTQYFGPGTRLLVL.